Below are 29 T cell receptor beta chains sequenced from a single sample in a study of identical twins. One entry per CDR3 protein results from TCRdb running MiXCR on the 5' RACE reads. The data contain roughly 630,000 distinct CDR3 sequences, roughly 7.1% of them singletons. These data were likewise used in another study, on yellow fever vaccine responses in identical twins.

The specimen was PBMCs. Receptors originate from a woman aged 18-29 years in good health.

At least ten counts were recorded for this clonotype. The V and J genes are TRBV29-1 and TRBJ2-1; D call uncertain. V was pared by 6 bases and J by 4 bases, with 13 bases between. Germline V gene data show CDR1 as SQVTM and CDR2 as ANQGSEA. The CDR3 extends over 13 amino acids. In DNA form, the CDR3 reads TGCAGCGTCGGCCGGGCTGTTTACAATGAGCAGTTCTTC. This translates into CSVGRAVYNEQFF.

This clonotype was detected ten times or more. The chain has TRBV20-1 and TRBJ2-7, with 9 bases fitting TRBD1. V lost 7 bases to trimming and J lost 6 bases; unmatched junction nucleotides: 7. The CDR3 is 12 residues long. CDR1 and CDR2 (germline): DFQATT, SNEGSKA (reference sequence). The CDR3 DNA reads TGCAGTGTCACCGGGACAGGGTTCGAGCAGTACGTC. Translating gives CSVTGTGFEQYV.

Here the CDR3 DNA reads TGCAGCGTTGAAGTACAGGGGTCAGATACGCAGTATTTT. Protein: CSVEVQGSDTQYF. This sequence joins TRBV29-1 and TRBJ2-3, with TRBD1 identical over 7 bases. Germline V gene data show CDR1 as SQVTM and CDR2 as ANQGSEA. The J segment lost 4 bases and the V segment lost 1 base, leaving 2 bases of the junction unmatched. This CDR3 comprises 13 residues.

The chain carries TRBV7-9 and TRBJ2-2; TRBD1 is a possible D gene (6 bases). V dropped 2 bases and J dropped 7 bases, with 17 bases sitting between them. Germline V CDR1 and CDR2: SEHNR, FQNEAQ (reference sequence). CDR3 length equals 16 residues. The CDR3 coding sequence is TGTGCCAGCAGCTTAAACCTAGGGGGTGAAGGCGGGGAGCTGTTTTTT. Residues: CASSLNLGGEGGELFF.

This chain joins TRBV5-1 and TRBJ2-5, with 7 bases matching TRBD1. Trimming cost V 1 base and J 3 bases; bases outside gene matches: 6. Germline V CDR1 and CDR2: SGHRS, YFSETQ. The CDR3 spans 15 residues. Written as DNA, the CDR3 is TGCGCCAGCAGCTTGACGACAGGGATTGAAGAGACCCAGTACTTC. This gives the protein CASSLTTGIEETQYF.

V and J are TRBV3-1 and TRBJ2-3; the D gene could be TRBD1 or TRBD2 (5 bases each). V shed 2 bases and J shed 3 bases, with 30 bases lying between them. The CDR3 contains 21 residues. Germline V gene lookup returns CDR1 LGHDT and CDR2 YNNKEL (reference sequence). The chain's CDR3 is CASSQYNQVVGGSRITDTQYF. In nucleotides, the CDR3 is TGTGCCAGCAGCCAATACAATCAGGTCGTTGGGGGATCACGTATAACAGATACGCAGTATTTT.

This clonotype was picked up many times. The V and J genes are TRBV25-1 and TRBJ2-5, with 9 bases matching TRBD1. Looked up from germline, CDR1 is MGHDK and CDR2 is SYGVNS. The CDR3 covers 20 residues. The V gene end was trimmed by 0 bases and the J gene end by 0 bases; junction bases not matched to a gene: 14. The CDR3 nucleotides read TGTGCCAGCAGTGAATATCCGGGACAGGGAAGTAAACTTAACCAAGAGACCCAGTACTTC. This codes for CASSEYPGQGSKLNQETQYF.

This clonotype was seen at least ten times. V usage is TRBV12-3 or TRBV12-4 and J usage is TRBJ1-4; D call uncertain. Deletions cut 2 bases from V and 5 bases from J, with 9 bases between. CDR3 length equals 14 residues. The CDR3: CASSLPDANEKLFF. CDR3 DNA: TGTGCCAGCAGTTTACCCGACGCGAATGAAAAACTGTTTTTT.

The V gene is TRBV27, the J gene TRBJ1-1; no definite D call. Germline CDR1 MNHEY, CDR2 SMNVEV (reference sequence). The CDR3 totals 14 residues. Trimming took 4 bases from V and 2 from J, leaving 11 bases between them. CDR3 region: CASSSDTRNTEAFF. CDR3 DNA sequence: TGTGCCAGCAGTTCCGACACTAGAAACACTGAAGCTTTCTTT.

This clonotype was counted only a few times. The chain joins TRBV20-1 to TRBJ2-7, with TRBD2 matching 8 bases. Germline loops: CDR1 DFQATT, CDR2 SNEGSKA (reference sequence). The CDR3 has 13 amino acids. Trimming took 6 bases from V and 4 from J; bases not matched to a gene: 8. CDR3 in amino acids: CSAPGLGEYEQYF. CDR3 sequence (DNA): TGCAGTGCCCCGGGACTAGGGGAGTACGAGCAGTACTTC.

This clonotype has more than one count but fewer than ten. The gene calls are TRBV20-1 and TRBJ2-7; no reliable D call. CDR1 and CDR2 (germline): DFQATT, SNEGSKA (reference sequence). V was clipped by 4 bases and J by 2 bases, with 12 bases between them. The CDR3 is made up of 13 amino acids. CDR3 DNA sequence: TGCAGTGCTAAGTATGGCGGAGCCTACGAGCAGTACTTC. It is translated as CSAKYGGAYEQYF.

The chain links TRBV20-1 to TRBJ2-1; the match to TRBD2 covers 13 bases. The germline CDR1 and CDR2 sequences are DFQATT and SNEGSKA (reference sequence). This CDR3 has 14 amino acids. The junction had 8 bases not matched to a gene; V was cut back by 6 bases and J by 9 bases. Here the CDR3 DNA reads TGCAGTGCCGAACTAGCGGGAGGGCCGGTTGAGCAGTTCTTC. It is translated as CSAELAGGPVEQFF.

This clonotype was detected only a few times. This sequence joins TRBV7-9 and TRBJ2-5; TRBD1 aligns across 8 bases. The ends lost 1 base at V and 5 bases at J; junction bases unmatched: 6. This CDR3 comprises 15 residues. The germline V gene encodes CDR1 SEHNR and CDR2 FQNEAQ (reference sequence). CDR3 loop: CASSLGWTGMETQYF. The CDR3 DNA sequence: TGTGCCAGCAGCTTAGGCTGGACAGGGATGGAGACCCAGTACTTC.

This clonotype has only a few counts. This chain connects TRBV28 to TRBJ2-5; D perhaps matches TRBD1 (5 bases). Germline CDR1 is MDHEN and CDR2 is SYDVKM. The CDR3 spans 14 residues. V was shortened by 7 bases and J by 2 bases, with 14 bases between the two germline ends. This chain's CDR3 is CASTLTDIQETQYF. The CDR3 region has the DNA TGTGCCAGCACCCTGACAGATATACAAGAGACCCAGTACTTC. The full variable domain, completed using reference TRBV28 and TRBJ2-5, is DVKVTQSSRYLVKRTGEKVFLECVQDMDHENMFWYRQDPGLGLRLIYFSYDVKMKEKGDIPEGYSVSREKKERFSLILESASTNQTSMYLCASTLTDIQETQYFGPGTRLLVL.

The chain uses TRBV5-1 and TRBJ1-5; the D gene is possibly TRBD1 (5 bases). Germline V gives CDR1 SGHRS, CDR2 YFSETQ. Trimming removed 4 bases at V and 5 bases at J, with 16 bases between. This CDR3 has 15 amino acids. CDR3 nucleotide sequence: TGCGCCAGCAGCCCCGGAGATACGGGGCATCAGCCCCAGCATTTT. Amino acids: CASSPGDTGHQPQHF.

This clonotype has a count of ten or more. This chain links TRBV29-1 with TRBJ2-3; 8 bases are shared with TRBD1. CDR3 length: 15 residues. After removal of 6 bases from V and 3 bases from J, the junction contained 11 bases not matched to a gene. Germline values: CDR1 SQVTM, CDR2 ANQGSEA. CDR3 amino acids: CSVGWGRGRTDTQYF. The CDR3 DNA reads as TGCAGCGTGGGGTGGGGCAGGGGGCGAACAGATACGCAGTATTTT.

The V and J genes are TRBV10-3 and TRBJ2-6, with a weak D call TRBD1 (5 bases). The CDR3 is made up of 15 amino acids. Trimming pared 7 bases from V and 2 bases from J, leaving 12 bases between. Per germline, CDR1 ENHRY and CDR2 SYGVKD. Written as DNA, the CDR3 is TGTGCCATCAATGGGGCGGATGCTGGGGCCAACGTCCTGACTTTC. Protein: CAINGADAGANVLTF.

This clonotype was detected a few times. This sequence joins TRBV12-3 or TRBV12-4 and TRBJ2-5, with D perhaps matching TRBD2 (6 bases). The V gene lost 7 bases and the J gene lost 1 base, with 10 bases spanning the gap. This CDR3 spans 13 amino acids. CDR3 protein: CASMASAQETQYF. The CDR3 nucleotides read TGTGCCAGCATGGCTAGCGCCCAAGAGACCCAGTACTTC.

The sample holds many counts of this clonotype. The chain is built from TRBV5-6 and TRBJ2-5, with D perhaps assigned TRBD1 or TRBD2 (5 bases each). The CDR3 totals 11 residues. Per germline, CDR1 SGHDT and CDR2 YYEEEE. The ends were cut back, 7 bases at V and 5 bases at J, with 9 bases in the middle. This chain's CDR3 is CASGREETQYF. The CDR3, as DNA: TGTGCCAGCGGCAGGGAGGAGACCCAGTACTTC.

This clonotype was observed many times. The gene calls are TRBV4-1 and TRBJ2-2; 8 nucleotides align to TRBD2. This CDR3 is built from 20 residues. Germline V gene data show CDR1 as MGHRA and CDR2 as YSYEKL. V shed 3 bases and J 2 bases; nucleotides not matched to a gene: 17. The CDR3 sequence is CASSQYPPGLAGPNTGELFF. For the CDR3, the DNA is TGCGCCAGCAGCCAGTACCCTCCGGGGTTAGCGGGACCAAACACCGGGGAGCTGTTTTTT.

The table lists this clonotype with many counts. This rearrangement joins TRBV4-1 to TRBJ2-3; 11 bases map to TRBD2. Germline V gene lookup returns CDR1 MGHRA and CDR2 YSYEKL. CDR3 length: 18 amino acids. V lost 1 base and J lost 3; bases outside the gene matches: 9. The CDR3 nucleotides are TGCGCCAGCAGCCAAGCAACCGAACTAGCGGGAGTAACAGATACGCAGTATTTT. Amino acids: CASSQATELAGVTDTQYF.

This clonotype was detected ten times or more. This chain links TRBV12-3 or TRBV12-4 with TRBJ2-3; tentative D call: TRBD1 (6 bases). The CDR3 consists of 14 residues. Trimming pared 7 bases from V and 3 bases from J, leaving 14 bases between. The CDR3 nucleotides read TGTGCCAGCAATAAGGGGGTACGGACAGATACGCAGTATTTT. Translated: CASNKGVRTDTQYF.

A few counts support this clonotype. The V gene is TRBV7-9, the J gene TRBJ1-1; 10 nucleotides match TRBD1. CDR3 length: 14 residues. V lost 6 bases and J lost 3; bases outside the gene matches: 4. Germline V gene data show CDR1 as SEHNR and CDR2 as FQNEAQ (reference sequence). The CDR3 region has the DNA TGTGCCAGCAGTTCCGGGACAGGGGACACTGAAGCTTTCTTT. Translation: CASSSGTGDTEAFF.

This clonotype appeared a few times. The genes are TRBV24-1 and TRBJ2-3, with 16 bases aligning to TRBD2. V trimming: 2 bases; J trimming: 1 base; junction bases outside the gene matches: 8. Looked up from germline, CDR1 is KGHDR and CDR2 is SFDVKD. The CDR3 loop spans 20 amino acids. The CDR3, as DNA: TGTGCCACCAGTGATTCCGGGACTAGCGGGAGGGCCCCTGGCACAGATACGCAGTATTTT. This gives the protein CATSDSGTSGRAPGTDTQYF.

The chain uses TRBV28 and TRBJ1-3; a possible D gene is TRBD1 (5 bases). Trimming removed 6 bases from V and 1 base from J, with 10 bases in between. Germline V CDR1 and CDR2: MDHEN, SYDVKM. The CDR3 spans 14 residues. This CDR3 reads CASRLTVSGNTIYF. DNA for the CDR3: TGTGCCAGCAGGTTGACAGTGTCTGGAAACACCATATATTTT.

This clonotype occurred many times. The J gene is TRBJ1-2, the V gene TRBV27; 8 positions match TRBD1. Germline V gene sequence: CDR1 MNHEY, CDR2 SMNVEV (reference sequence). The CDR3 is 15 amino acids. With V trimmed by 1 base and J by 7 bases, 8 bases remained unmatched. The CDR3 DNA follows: TGTGCCAGCAGTTTATTTCCAGGGGGCGATGCTGGCTACACCTTC. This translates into CASSLFPGGDAGYTF.

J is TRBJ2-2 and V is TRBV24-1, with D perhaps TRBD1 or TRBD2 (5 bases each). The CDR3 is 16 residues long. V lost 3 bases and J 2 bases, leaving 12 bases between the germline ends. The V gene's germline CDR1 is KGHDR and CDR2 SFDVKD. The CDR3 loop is CATSDPGQSNTGELFF. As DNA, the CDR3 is TGTGCCACCAGTGATCCGGGGCAGTCCAACACCGGGGAGCTGTTTTTT.

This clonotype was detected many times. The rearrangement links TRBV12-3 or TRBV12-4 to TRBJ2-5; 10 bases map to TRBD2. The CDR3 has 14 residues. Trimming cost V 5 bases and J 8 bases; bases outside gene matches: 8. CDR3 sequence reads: CASSPTSGTPTQYF. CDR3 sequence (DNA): TGTGCCAGCAGTCCCACTAGCGGGACACCAACCCAGTACTTC.

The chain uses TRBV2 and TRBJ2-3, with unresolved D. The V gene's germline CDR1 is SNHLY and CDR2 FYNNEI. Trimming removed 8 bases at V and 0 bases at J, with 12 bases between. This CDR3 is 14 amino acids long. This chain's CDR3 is CASAKGISTDTQYF. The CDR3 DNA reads TGTGCCAGCGCTAAAGGGATTAGCACAGATACGCAGTATTTT.